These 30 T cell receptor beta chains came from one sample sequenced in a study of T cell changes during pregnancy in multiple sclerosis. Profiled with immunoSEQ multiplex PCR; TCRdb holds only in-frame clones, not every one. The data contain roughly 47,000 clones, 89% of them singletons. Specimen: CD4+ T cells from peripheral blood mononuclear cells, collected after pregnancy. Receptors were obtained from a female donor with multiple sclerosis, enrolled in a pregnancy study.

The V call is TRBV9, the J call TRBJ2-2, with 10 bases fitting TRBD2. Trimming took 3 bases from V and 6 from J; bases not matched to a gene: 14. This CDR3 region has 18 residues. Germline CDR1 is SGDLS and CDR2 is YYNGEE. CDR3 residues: CASSESLAGAGNSGELFF. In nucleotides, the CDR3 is TGTGCCAGCAGCGAGAGCCTAGCGGGAGCCGGAAATTCCGGGGAGCTGTTTTTT.

CDR3 amino acids: CASSSRDRAIEQYF. The CDR3 DNA sequence: TGTGCCAGCAGTTCCCGGGACAGGGCCATCGAGCAGTACTTC. This chain uses TRBV6-1 with TRBJ2-7; 9 bases line up with TRBD1. The CDR3 contains 14 residues. With V trimmed by 5 bases and J by 6 bases, 8 bases remained unmatched. Germline-derived CDR1 and CDR2 are MNHNS and SASEGT.

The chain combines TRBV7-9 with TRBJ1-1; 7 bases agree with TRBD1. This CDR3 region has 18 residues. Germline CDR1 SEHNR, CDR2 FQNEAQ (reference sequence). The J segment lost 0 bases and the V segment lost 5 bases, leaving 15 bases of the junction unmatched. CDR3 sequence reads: CASSPEWGIDRVNTEAFF. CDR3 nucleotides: TGTGCCAGCAGCCCCGAATGGGGAATAGACAGGGTGAACACTGAAGCTTTCTTT.

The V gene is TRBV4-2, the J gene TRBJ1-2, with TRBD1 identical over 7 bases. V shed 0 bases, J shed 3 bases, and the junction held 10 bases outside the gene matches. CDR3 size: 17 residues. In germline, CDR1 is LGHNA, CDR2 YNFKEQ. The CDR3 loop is CASSQDEGAGVYYGYTF. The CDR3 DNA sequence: TGTGCCAGCAGCCAAGATGAGGGGGCCGGCGTATACTATGGCTACACCTTC.

In DNA, the CDR3 is TGTGCCAGCAGCCAAGACAGGTACCAAGAGACCCAGTACTTC. Amino acids: CASSQDRYQETQYF. The chain is built from TRBV4-2 and TRBJ2-5; D is unclear. V dropped 0 bases and J dropped 0 bases, with 5 bases sitting between them. The CDR3 runs 14 residues. The germline V gene has CDR1 LGHNA and CDR2 YNFKEQ.

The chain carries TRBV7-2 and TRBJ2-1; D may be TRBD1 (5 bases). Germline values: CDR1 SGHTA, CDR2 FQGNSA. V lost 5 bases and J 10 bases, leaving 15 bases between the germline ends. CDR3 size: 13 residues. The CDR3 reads CASSPRRAGEQFF. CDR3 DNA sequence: TGTGCCAGCAGCCCCAGAAGGGCAGGGGAGCAGTTCTTC.

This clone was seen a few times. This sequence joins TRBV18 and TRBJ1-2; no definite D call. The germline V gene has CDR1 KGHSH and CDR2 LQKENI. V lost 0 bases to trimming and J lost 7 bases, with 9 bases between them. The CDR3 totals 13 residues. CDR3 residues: CASSPPTVGGYTF. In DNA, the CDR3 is TGTGCCAGCTCACCACCAACGGTCGGTGGCTACACCTTC.

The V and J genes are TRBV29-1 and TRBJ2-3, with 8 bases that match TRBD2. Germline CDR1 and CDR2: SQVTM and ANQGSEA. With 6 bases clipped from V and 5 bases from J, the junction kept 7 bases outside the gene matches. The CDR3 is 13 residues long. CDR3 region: CSVHGLAGDTQYF. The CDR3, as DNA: TGCAGCGTCCATGGACTAGCAGGAGATACGCAGTATTTT.

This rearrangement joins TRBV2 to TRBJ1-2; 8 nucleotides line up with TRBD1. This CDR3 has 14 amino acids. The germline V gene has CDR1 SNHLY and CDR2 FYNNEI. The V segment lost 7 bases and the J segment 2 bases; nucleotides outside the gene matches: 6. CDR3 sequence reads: CASIDRGANYGYTF. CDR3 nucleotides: TGTGCCAGCATAGACAGGGGAGCGAACTATGGCTACACCTTC. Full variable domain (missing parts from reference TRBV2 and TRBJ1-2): EPEVTQTPSHQVTQMGQEVILRCVPISNHLYFYWYRQILGQKVEFLVSFYNNEISEKSEIFDDQFSVERPDGSNFTLKIRSTKLEDSAMYFCASIDRGANYGYTFGSGTRLTVV.

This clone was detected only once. The CDR3 reads CASSDLGQLAGGDYTQYF. DNA for the CDR3: TGTGCCAGCAGTGACCTCGGTCAACTAGCGGGAGGAGACTATACGCAGTATTTT. The V and J genes are TRBV2 and TRBJ2-3; 12 positions match TRBD2. V dropped 3 bases and J dropped 7; count of bases not matched to a gene: 14. From germline, CDR1 is SNHLY and CDR2 FYNNEI. The CDR3 contains 18 residues.

The CDR3 region has the DNA TGCGCCAGCAGCTTGGGAGCGGGAGAGAACAATGAGCAGTTCTTC. Translating it yields CASSLGAGENNEQFF. The chain employs TRBV5-1 and TRBJ2-1; TRBD2 agrees at 8 bases. The CDR3 length is 15 residues. Trimming at V came to 0 bases and at J to 5 bases, leaving 4 bases not matched to a gene. Germline CDR1 is SGHRS and CDR2 is YFSETQ.

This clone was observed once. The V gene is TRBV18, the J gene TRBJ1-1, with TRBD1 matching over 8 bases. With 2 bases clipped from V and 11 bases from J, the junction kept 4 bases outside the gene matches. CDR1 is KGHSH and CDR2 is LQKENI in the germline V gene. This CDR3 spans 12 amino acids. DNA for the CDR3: TGTGCCAGCTCACCAGGGACAGGTGAGGCTTTCTTT. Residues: CASSPGTGEAFF.

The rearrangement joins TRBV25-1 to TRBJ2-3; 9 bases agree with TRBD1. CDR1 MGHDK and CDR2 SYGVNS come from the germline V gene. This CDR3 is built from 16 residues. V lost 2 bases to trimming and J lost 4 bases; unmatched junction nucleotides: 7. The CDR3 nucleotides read TGTGCCAGCAGTGAAGGGACAGGGAGACAATCAGATACGCAGTATTTT. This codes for CASSEGTGRQSDTQYF. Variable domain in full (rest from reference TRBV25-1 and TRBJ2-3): EADIYQTPRYLVIGTGKKITLECSQTMGHDKMYWYQQDPGMELHLIHYSYGVNSTEKGDLSSESTVSRIRTEHFPLTLESARPSHTSQYLCASSEGTGRQSDTQYFGPGTRLTVL.

Written as DNA, the CDR3 is TGTGCCAGCAGTTTAGCGGGGCGCAATCAGCCCCAGCATTTT. Amino acid sequence: CASSLAGRNQPQHF. V usage is TRBV27 and J usage is TRBJ1-5, with TRBD1 as a possible D gene (5 bases). Per the germline V gene, CDR1 is MNHEY and CDR2 is SMNVEV (reference sequence). This CDR3 comprises 14 residues. Trimming stripped 2 bases from V and 2 bases from J, with 7 bases between.

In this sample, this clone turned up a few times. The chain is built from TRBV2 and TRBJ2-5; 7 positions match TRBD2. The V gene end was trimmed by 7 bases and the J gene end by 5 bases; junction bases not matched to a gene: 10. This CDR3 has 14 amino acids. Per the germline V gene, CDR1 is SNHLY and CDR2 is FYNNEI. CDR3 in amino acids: CASMGGRSAETQYF. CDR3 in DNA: TGTGCCAGCATGGGCGGGAGATCGGCGGAGACCCAGTACTTC.

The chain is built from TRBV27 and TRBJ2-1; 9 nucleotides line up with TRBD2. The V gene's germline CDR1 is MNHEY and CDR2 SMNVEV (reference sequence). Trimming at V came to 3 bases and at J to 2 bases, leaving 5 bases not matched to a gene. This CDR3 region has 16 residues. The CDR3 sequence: CASSFAASGAYNEQFF. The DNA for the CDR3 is TGTGCCAGCAGTTTCGCGGCTAGCGGGGCCTACAATGAGCAGTTCTTC.

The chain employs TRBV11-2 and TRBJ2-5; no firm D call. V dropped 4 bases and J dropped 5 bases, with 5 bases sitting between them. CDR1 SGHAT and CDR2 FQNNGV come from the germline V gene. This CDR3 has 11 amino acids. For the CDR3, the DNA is TGTGCCAGCAGCTCGGGTGAGACCCAGTACTTC. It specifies CASSSGETQYF.

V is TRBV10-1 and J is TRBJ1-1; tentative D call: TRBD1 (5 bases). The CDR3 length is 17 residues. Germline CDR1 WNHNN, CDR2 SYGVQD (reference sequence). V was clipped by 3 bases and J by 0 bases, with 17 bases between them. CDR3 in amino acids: CASSDAAGGAMNTEAFF. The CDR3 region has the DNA TGCGCCAGCAGTGATGCTGCCGGGGGAGCAATGAACACTGAAGCTTTCTTT.

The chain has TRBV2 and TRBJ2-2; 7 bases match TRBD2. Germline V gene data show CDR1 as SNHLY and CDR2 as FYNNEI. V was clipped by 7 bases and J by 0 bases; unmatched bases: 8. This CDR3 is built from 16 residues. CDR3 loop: CASNGRSNANTGELFF. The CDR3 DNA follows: TGTGCCAGCAACGGGAGGAGCAACGCGAACACCGGGGAGCTGTTTTTT.

CDR3 protein: CASTRDSGNTIYF. The CDR3 DNA is TGTGCCAGCACACGGGACTCTGGAAACACCATATATTTT. The rearrangement uses TRBV6-1 and TRBJ1-3; D not resolved. The CDR3 extends over 13 amino acids. V was clipped by 7 bases and J by 0 bases, with 7 bases between them. Per the germline V gene, CDR1 is MNHNS and CDR2 is SASEGT.

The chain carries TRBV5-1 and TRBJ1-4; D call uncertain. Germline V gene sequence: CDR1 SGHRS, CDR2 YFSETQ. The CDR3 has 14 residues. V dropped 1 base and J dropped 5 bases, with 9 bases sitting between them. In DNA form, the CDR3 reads TGCGCCAGCAGCTTGAGCGTCCAAAATGAAAAACTGTTTTTT. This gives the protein CASSLSVQNEKLFF. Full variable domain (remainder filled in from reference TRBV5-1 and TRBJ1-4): KAGVTQTPRYLIKTRGQQVTLSCSPISGHRSVSWYQQTPGQGLQFLFEYFSETQRNKGNFPGRFSGRQFSNSRSEMNVSTLELGDSALYLCASSLSVQNEKLFFGSGTQLSVL.

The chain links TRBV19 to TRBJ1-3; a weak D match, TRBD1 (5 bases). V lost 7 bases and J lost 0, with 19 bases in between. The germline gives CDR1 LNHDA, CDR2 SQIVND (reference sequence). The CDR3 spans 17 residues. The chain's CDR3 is CASTETGYPSSGNTIYF. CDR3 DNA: TGTGCCAGTACCGAAACAGGTTACCCTTCCTCTGGAAACACCATATATTTT.

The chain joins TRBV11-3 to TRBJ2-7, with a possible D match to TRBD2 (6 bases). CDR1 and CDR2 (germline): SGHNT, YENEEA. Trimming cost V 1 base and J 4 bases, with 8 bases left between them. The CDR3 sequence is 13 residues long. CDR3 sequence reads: CASSLAGEYEQYF. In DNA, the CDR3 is TGTGCCAGCAGCTTAGCGGGAGAGTACGAGCAGTACTTC.

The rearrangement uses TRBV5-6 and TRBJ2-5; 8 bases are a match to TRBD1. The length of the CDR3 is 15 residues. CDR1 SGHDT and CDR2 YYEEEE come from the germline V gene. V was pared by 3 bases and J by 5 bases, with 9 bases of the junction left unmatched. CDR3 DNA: TGTGCCAGCAGCTCGAGGGGGACAGGTTGGGAGACCCAGTACTTC. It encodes CASSSRGTGWETQYF.

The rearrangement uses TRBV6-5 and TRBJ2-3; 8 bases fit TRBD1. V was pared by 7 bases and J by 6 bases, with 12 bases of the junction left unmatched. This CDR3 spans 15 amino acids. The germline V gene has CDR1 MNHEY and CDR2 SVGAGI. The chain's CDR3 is CASNRRGQDVDTQYF. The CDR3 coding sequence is TGTGCCAGCAACCGTCGGGGACAGGACGTGGATACGCAGTATTTT.

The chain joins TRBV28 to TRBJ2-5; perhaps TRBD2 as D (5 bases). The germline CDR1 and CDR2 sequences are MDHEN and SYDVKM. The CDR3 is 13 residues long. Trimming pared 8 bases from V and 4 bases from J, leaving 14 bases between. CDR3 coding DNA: TGTGCCAGCTTAGGATGGGAGCGAGAGACCCAGTACTTC. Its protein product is CASLGWERETQYF. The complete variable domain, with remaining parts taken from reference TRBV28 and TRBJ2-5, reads DVKVTQSSRYLVKRTGEKVFLECVQDMDHENMFWYRQDPGLGLRLIYFSYDVKMKEKGDIPEGYSVSREKKERFSLILESASTNQTSMYLCASLGWERETQYFGPGTRLLVL.

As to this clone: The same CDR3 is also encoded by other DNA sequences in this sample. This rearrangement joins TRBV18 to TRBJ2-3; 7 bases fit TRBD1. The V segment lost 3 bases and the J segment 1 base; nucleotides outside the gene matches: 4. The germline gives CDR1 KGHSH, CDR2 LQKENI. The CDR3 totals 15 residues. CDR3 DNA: TGTGCCAGCTCACCCGGACAGGTCGGCACAGATACGCAGTATTTT. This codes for CASSPGQVGTDTQYF.

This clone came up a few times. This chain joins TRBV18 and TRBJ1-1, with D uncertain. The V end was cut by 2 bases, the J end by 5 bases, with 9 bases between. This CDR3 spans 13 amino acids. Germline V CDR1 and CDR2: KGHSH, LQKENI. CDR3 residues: CASSPGWRTEAFF. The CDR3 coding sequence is TGTGCCAGCTCACCAGGGTGGAGGACTGAAGCTTTCTTT.

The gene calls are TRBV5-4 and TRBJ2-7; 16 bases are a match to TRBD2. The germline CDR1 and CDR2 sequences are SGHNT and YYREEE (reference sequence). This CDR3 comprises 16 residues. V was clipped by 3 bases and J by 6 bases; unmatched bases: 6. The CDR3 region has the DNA TGTGCCAGCAGCTCGGGACTAGCGGGAGGGAGGGTCGAGCAGTACTTC. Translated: CASSSGLAGGRVEQYF.

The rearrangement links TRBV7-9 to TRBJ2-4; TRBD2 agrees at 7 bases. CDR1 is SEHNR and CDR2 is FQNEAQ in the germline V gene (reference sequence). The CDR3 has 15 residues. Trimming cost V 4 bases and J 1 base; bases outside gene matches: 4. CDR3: CASSSRGGAKNIQYF. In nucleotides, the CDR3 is TGTGCCAGCAGCTCCCGGGGAGGGGCCAAAAACATTCAGTACTTC.